Each of the 11 T cell receptor beta chains below was sequenced from the same sample in a study of blood T cell repertoires in COVID-19. Produced via immunoSEQ multiplex PCR; TCRdb's table is partial and in-frame only. Of 150,000 to 200,000 clones detected, 94% appear once; the ten largest clones hold 0.76%. The sequenced sample was peripheral blood. These receptors originate from a man aged 30-40 years with COVID-19, enrolled during active disease.

A word on this clone: The sample carries other DNA sequences with the same CDR3. The genes are TRBV18 and TRBJ1-4, with 8 bases that match TRBD1. CDR1 KGHSH and CDR2 LQKENI come from the germline V gene. The CDR3 loop spans 14 amino acids. Losses at the gene ends were 3 bases for V and 8 bases for J; bases not matched to a gene: 5. DNA of the CDR3: TGTGCCAGCTCACCGACAGGGGAGGGAGAAAAACTGTTTTTT. This encodes CASSPTGEGEKLFF.

The V call is TRBV5-4, the J call TRBJ1-6; tentatively, D is TRBD1 (6 bases). Germline V gene lookup returns CDR1 SGHNT and CDR2 YYREEE (reference sequence). The ends were cut back, 5 bases at V and 7 bases at J, with 16 bases in the middle. CDR3 length: 15 residues. The CDR3 DNA sequence: TGTGCCAGCAGGGTGTCCGGGACACGGAATTCACCCCTCCACTTT. Its protein is CASRVSGTRNSPLHF.

This sequence joins TRBV23-1 and TRBJ1-3; 7 positions agree with TRBD1. TRBV23-1 is flagged as an ORF with uncertain function. J lost 0 bases, V lost 4 bases, and 9 bases had no gene match. The CDR3 extends over 17 amino acids. The CDR3 spells CASSREGQPSSGNTIYF. DNA of the CDR3: TGCGCCAGCAGTCGCGAGGGACAGCCGAGCTCTGGAAACACCATATATTTT.

As to this clone: This sample includes further DNA sequences coding for the same CDR3. The V gene is TRBV13, the J gene TRBJ2-6; D is ambiguous. The germline V and J ends were trimmed by 5 bases and 0 bases, with 8 bases remaining between them. CDR1 PRHDT and CDR2 FYEKMQ come from the germline V gene (reference sequence). The CDR3 has 15 residues. CDR3 region: CASSPRSSGANVLTF. The CDR3 nucleotides are TGTGCCAGCAGCCCTCGGAGCTCTGGGGCCAACGTCCTGACTTTC.

The chain's CDR3 is CASSQSPQGPYGYTF. The DNA for the CDR3 is TGCGCCAGCAGCCAGTCCCCACAGGGGCCCTATGGCTACACCTTC. This chain links TRBV4-1 with TRBJ1-2; 7 positions agree with TRBD1. Looked up from germline, CDR1 is MGHRA and CDR2 is YSYEKL. CDR3 size: 15 residues. Trimming at V came to 3 bases and at J to 4 bases, leaving 8 bases not matched to a gene.

The chain links TRBV3-1 (or the pseudogene TRBV3-2) to TRBJ1-1, with D perhaps TRBD1 (5 bases). Germline V gives CDR1 LGHDT, CDR2 YNNKEL (reference sequence). Trimming took 2 bases from V and 3 from J, leaving 13 bases between them. The CDR3 consists of 15 residues. CDR3 nucleotides: TGTGCCAGCAGCCAATCGTACAGGCATTACACTGAAGCTTTCTTT. Translation gives CASSQSYRHYTEAFF.

The chain employs TRBV5-1 and TRBJ2-7; 9 positions agree with TRBD1. The CDR3 loop spans 16 amino acids. Germline V CDR1 and CDR2: SGHRS, YFSETQ. Unmatched junction bases numbered 10, after V lost 4 bases and J lost 2 bases. The CDR3 DNA sequence: TGCGCCAGCAGCACCGGACAGGGGCTTGATACCTACGAGCAGTACTTC. It specifies CASSTGQGLDTYEQYF.

V gene TRBV14 combines with J gene TRBJ1-1; 7 bases fit TRBD1. The CDR3 consists of 14 residues. V lost 1 base, J lost 6 bases, and 5 bases stayed unmatched. CDR1 and CDR2 from the germline V gene are SGHDN and FVKESK. The CDR3 nucleotides are TGTGCCAGCAGCCAAGCCGAGGGGGCCCCTGAAGCTTTCTTT. It codes for CASSQAEGAPEAFF.

The rearrangement joins TRBV7-3 to TRBJ1-1; maybe TRBD1 (5 bases). Germline values: CDR1 SGHTA, CDR2 FQGTGA. CDR3 length: 15 residues. V was cut by 4 bases and J by 3 bases, with 15 bases left in between. CDR3 sequence reads: CASSSQGGGDTEAFF. Written as DNA, the CDR3 is TGTGCCAGCAGCTCCCAGGGTGGCGGCGACACTGAAGCTTTCTTT.

V usage is TRBV19 and J usage is TRBJ2-7; 9 bases fit TRBD1. Germline V CDR1 and CDR2: LNHDA, SQIVND (reference sequence). Trimming cost V 5 bases and J 2 bases; bases outside gene matches: 4. The CDR3 contains 14 residues. CDR3 residues: CASSVDRGAYEQYF. The DNA for the CDR3 is TGTGCCAGTAGTGTCGACAGGGGGGCCTACGAGCAGTACTTC.

The chain joins TRBV11-2 to TRBJ1-2, with unresolved D. CDR1 SGHAT and CDR2 FQNNGV come from the germline V gene. Trimming shortened V by 1 base and J by 5 bases, and 11 bases separated the two germline ends. This CDR3 is built from 14 residues. DNA of the CDR3: TGTGCCAGCAGCTTAGGGGGTGGGGAGTATGGCTACACCTTC. Its translation: CASSLGGGEYGYTF.